Each of the 29 T cell receptor beta chains below was sequenced from the same sample in a study of blood T cell repertoires in COVID-19. This table comes from immunoSEQ multiplex PCR, and its TCRdb copy is limited to in-frame clones, with some not included. Of about 21,000 clones in the sample, approximately 88% were seen once. The sample was peripheral blood. The receptors here all came from a man at least 80 years old with active or convalescent COVID-19.

V is TRBV10-2 and J is TRBJ2-7, with a possible D match to TRBD1 (6 bases). The V end lost 6 bases, the J end lost 2 bases, and 14 bases lay between the germline ends. Per the germline V gene, CDR1 is WSHSY and CDR2 is SAAADI. CDR3 length: 14 amino acids. CDR3 nucleotides: TGCGCCAGCAGCAGGGGACGGGAAGCCTACGAGCAGTACTTC. This encodes CASSRGREAYEQYF.

The chain employs TRBV5-1 and TRBJ2-1; 8 bases match TRBD1. Germline V gene sequence: CDR1 SGHRS, CDR2 YFSETQ. The length of the CDR3 is 15 residues. Trimming cost V 4 bases and J 2 bases; bases outside gene matches: 5. CDR3 protein: CASSAGQGPYNEQFF. The CDR3 region has the DNA TGCGCCAGCAGCGCCGGACAGGGACCCTACAATGAGCAGTTCTTC.

This clone was detected once. The rearrangement uses TRBV2 and TRBJ2-3; D possibly corresponds to TRBD2 (6 bases). CDR1 and CDR2 (germline): SNHLY, FYNNEI. The CDR3 length is 16 residues. V shed 1 base and J shed 1 base, with 12 bases lying between them. The CDR3, as DNA: TGTGCCAGCAGTGAAGGGAGGGGAGGTGGCACAGATACGCAGTATTTT. Its protein product is CASSEGRGGGTDTQYF. Variable domain in full (rest from reference TRBV2 and TRBJ2-3): EPEVTQTPSHQVTQMGQEVILRCVPISNHLYFYWYRQILGQKVEFLVSFYNNEISEKSEIFDDQFSVERPDGSNFTLKIRSTKLEDSAMYFCASSEGRGGGTDTQYFGPGTRLTVL.

This clone has just one count. This sequence joins TRBV9 and TRBJ1-5; a possible D gene is TRBD1 (6 bases). CDR3 length: 14 amino acids. Between the trimmed V and J ends, which lost 1 base and 4 bases, there was a span of 9 bases. Germline CDR1 reads SGDLS; CDR2 reads YYNGEE. In DNA, the CDR3 is TGTGCCAGCAGCGTAACAGGGCAAAATCAGCCCCAGCATTTT. This gives the protein CASSVTGQNQPQHF.

The rearrangement uses TRBV30 and TRBJ2-3; TRBD2 matches 12 bases. CDR1 is GTSNPN, CDR2 SVGIG, per germline (reference sequence). The length of the CDR3 is 18 residues. V gave up 3 bases and J gave up 1 base; unmatched junction bases: 11. CDR3: CAWSEPLLAGGRTDTQYF. As DNA, the CDR3 is TGTGCCTGGAGCGAACCCCTCCTAGCGGGAGGGCGCACAGATACGCAGTATTTT. Combining the CDR3 with reference TRBV30 and TRBJ2-3 gives the whole variable domain SQTIHQWPATLVQPVGSPLSLECTVEGTSNPNLYWYRQAAGRGLQLLFYSVGIGQISSEVPQNLSASRPQDRQFILSSKKLLLSDSGFYLCAWSEPLLAGGRTDTQYFGPGTRLTVL.

CDR3 protein: CASSYAQGTVNSGANVLTF. The CDR3 nucleotides are TGTGCCAGCAGTTACGCCCAGGGCACGGTGAACTCTGGGGCCAACGTCCTGACTTTC. The chain recombines TRBV28 with TRBJ2-6, with a weak D call TRBD1 (5 bases). CDR1 MDHEN and CDR2 SYDVKM come from the germline V gene. CDR3 size: 19 residues. The germline V and J ends were trimmed by 4 bases and 0 bases, with 19 bases remaining between them.

The rearrangement links TRBV5-5 to TRBJ2-1, with 8 bases aligning to TRBD2. The V and J ends lost 0 bases and 5 bases, in that order; junction bases with no gene match: 7. The CDR3 totals 16 residues. Germline V CDR1 and CDR2: SGHKS, YYEKEE (reference sequence). The CDR3 here is CASSLVTAGVNNEQFF. The CDR3, as DNA: TGTGCCAGCAGCTTGGTAACAGCGGGGGTAAACAATGAGCAGTTCTTC.

For the CDR3, the DNA is TGTGCCAGCAGCACAGGGAAGGGCTACACCTTC. Translated: CASSTGKGYTF. The chain employs TRBV28 and TRBJ1-2, with D possibly being TRBD1 (6 bases). The germline gives CDR1 MDHEN, CDR2 SYDVKM. The CDR3 has 11 amino acids. Trimming took 6 bases from V and 8 from J, leaving 10 bases between them.

The chain links TRBV6-5 to TRBJ1-1, with no clear D. The CDR3 has 16 residues. Looked up from germline, CDR1 is MNHEY and CDR2 is SVGAGI. V lost 0 bases and J lost 0, with 11 bases in between. CDR3 in DNA: TGTGCCAGCAGTTACTCGAGCTATCGTCTGAACACTGAAGCTTTCTTT. Protein product: CASSYSSYRLNTEAFF.

This clone is a singleton in its sample. The chain is built from TRBV9 and TRBJ2-7; D is undetermined. Germline CDR1 SGDLS, CDR2 YYNGEE. V was cut by 0 bases and J by 4 bases, with 11 bases left in between. The length of the CDR3 is 14 residues. CDR3: CASSVVPGPYEQYF. As DNA, the CDR3 is TGTGCCAGCAGCGTAGTGCCGGGTCCGTACGAGCAGTACTTC.

This clone rates as large. The chain joins TRBV12-3 or TRBV12-4 to TRBJ1-1; 7 bases fit TRBD1. The J segment lost 7 bases and the V segment lost 5 bases, leaving 7 bases of the junction unmatched. This CDR3 contains 13 residues. The CDR3 DNA reads as TGTGCCAGCAGTACCTCCGACAGGGTTGAAGCTTTCTTT. This sequence encodes CASSTSDRVEAFF.

The rearrangement joins TRBV7-2 to TRBJ2-7, with a tentative D call TRBD1 (5 bases). Germline V gives CDR1 SGHTA, CDR2 FQGNSA. The CDR3 covers 14 residues. V gave up 5 bases and J gave up 3 bases, with 14 bases separating them. CDR3 in DNA: TGTGCCAGCAGCCAACAACCAGACAGCTACGAGCAGTACTTC. This encodes CASSQQPDSYEQYF.

This chain links TRBV7-8 with TRBJ1-3, with no clear D. Trimming took off 5 bases at V and 4 bases at J, with 15 bases between the two ends. The CDR3 has 15 residues. Looked up from germline, CDR1 is SGHVS and CDR2 is FQNEAQ. The CDR3 is CASSPRRAEGNTIYF. Here the CDR3 DNA reads TGTGCCAGCAGCCCGCGGAGGGCTGAAGGAAACACCATATATTTT.

CDR3: CASRELGRAKDEQFF. In DNA form, the CDR3 reads TGTGCCAGTAGGGAACTCGGGAGGGCCAAGGATGAGCAGTTCTTC. The chain uses TRBV27 and TRBJ2-1; TRBD2 aligns across 8 bases. CDR3 size: 15 residues. The germline V gene has CDR1 MNHEY and CDR2 SMNVEV (reference sequence). V was clipped by 9 bases and J by 8 bases; unmatched bases: 15.

J is TRBJ2-3 and V is TRBV5-1; the match to TRBD1 covers 9 bases. This CDR3 region has 18 residues. The V segment lost 4 bases and the J segment 4 bases; nucleotides outside the gene matches: 16. Germline V lookup: CDR1 SGHRS, CDR2 YFSETQ. The CDR3 loop reads CASSRWTRGQGGADTQYF. The CDR3 nucleotides read TGCGCCAGCAGCCGGTGGACGAGGGGACAGGGCGGCGCAGATACGCAGTATTTT.

This clone was recorded once. CDR3 DNA: TGTGCCAGCAGTTCCAGGGGGCATAACACTGAAGCTTTCTTT. This sequence encodes CASSSRGHNTEAFF. The rearrangement uses TRBV6-2 or TRBV6-3 and TRBJ1-1; 8 bases agree with TRBD1. Germline V gene lookup returns CDR1 MNHEY and CDR2 SVGEGT. J gave up 2 bases and V 4 bases, and 3 bases lay outside the gene matches. This CDR3 is 14 amino acids long.

This clone was observed a single time. The chain is built from TRBV3-1 (or the pseudogene TRBV3-2) and TRBJ2-1; 8 nucleotides align to TRBD2. Germline CDR1 is LGHDT and CDR2 is YNNKEL (reference sequence). V lost 2 bases and J lost 13; bases outside the gene matches: 7. This CDR3 comprises 13 residues. The CDR3 bases are TGTGCCAGCAGCCAACTGATTAGCGGGGTACAGTTCTTC. This gives the protein CASSQLISGVQFF.

The rearrangement links TRBV15 to TRBJ1-3, with D tentatively TRBD1 (6 bases). Trimming took off 8 bases at V and 0 bases at J, with 14 bases between the two ends. CDR1 LNHNV and CDR2 YYDKDF come from the germline V gene (reference sequence). The CDR3 loop spans 15 amino acids. CDR3 in amino acids: CATAPQGGSGNTIYF. The CDR3 DNA reads as TGTGCCACCGCACCACAGGGTGGCTCTGGAAACACCATATATTTT.

The chain combines TRBV6-5 with TRBJ1-2; 10 bases align to TRBD1. The CDR3 runs to 14 residues. Germline V gene sequence: CDR1 MNHEY, CDR2 SVGAGI. Germline trimming cut 0 bases from V and 8 bases from J; bases unmatched to any gene: 3. The CDR3 DNA follows: TGTGCCAGCAGTTACTCCGGACAGGGGGAGGGCTACACCTTC. It is translated as CASSYSGQGEGYTF.

This clone was recorded a few times. The chain uses TRBV9 and TRBJ2-3, with 9 bases fitting TRBD2. The CDR3 contains 16 residues. Per the germline V gene, CDR1 is SGDLS and CDR2 is YYNGEE. The V gene end was trimmed by 3 bases and the J gene end by 2 bases; junction bases not matched to a gene: 7. The CDR3 is CASSAGLAGPTDTQYF. The CDR3, as DNA: TGTGCCAGCAGCGCCGGCCTAGCGGGACCCACAGATACGCAGTATTTT.

The chain combines TRBV5-1 with TRBJ1-2; D uncertain. This CDR3 is 13 amino acids long. Trimming stripped 2 bases from V and 6 bases from J, with 11 bases between. CDR1 SGHRS and CDR2 YFSETQ come from the germline V gene. The CDR3 protein is CASSLTGGDGYTF. The CDR3 DNA follows: TGCGCCAGCAGCTTAACGGGAGGAGATGGCTACACCTTC.

V usage is TRBV28 and J usage is TRBJ1-3, with 8 nucleotides matching TRBD1. CDR3 length equals 16 residues. In germline, CDR1 is MDHEN, CDR2 SYDVKM. V was clipped by 4 bases and J by 0 bases; unmatched bases: 5. CDR3 residues: CASSYYRGNSGNTIYF. For the CDR3, the DNA is TGTGCCAGCAGTTACTACAGGGGGAACTCTGGAAACACCATATATTTT.

This chain connects TRBV7-2 to TRBJ2-1; 8 bases agree with TRBD2. Germline V lookup: CDR1 SGHTA, CDR2 FQGNSA. The CDR3 runs 16 residues. V shed 7 bases, J shed 1 base, and the junction held 9 bases outside the gene matches. CDR3 amino acids: CASTPRGLVSYNEQFF. The CDR3 bases are TGTGCCAGCACCCCGAGGGGACTAGTATCCTACAATGAGCAGTTCTTC. Together with reference TRBV7-2 and TRBJ2-1, the CDR3 gives the full variable domain: GAGVSQSPSNKVTEKGKDVELRCDPISGHTALYWYRQSLGQGLEFLIYFQGNSAPDKSGLPSDRFSAERTGGSVSTLTIQRTQQEDSAVYLCASTPRGLVSYNEQFFGPGTRLTVL.

This chain connects TRBV7-9 to TRBJ2-1; possible D gene TRBD2, 5 bases. Germline loops: CDR1 SEHNR, CDR2 FQNEAQ (reference sequence). Trimming took 3 bases from V and 7 from J, leaving 10 bases between them. This CDR3 spans 13 amino acids. Written as DNA, the CDR3 is TGTGCCAGCAGCTTGAGCGGTCCTAATGAGCAGTTCTTC. As protein: CASSLSGPNEQFF.

A few counts support this clone. The rearrangement links TRBV11-2 to TRBJ2-1; D gene ambiguous. The germline V gene has CDR1 SGHAT and CDR2 FQNNGV. The CDR3 has 11 amino acids. V lost 5 bases and J lost 10, with 9 bases in between. In nucleotides, the CDR3 is TGTGCCAGCAGCGTACAGCAAGAGCAGTTCTTC. It is translated as CASSVQQEQFF. The variable domain in full, completed from reference TRBV11-2 and TRBJ2-1, reads EAGVAQSPRYKIIEKRQSVAFWCNPISGHATLYWYQQILGQGPKLLIQFQNNGVVDDSQLPKDRFSAERLKGVDSTLKIQPAKLEDSAVYLCASSVQQEQFFGPGTRLTVL.

The V and J genes are TRBV7-2 and TRBJ1-4; 8 bases agree with TRBD1. With 5 bases clipped from V and 4 bases from J, the junction kept 9 bases outside the gene matches. Per the germline V gene, CDR1 is SGHTA and CDR2 is FQGNSA. The CDR3 is 16 amino acids. As DNA, the CDR3 is TGTGCCAGCAGCATCGGACAGGGCGCAAATAATGAAAAACTGTTTTTT. Translated, it gives CASSIGQGANNEKLFF.

This chain uses TRBV5-6 with TRBJ2-5, with 11 bases lining up with TRBD2. The J segment lost 0 bases and the V segment lost 0 bases, leaving 7 bases of the junction unmatched. Germline CDR1 SGHDT, CDR2 YYEEEE. CDR3 size: 18 residues. The CDR3 sequence is CASSLAGSGGAYQETQYF. In DNA form, the CDR3 reads TGTGCCAGCAGCTTGGCCGGTAGCGGGGGGGCGTACCAAGAGACCCAGTACTTC.

This chain uses TRBV4-2 with TRBJ1-1; D unresolved. V lost 2 bases and J 1 base, leaving 8 bases between the germline ends. In germline, CDR1 is LGHNA, CDR2 YNFKEQ. This CDR3 region has 14 residues. The CDR3 coding sequence is TGTGCCAGCAGCCAAACCCGGGGGAACACTGAAGCTTTCTTT. It encodes CASSQTRGNTEAFF.

V usage is TRBV6-6 and J usage is TRBJ2-7; 9 bases align to TRBD1. The V gene end was trimmed by 5 bases and the J gene end by 2 bases; junction bases not matched to a gene: 13. The germline CDR1 and CDR2 sequences are MNHNY and SVGAGI (reference sequence). CDR3 length equals 17 residues. Here the CDR3 reads CASSHPLDRGLTYEQYF. CDR3 DNA sequence: TGTGCCAGCAGTCACCCTTTGGACAGGGGACTTACCTACGAGCAGTACTTC.